This is a list of T cell receptor beta chains from one sample in a study of CD8+CD57+ T cells in acquired aplastic anemia. Via MiXCR, TCRdb re-called the reads, giving one row per CDR3 protein. The sample consists of some 200,000 distinct CDR3 sequences, roughly 60% of them appearing once. Material: sorted CD4+, CD8+, or CD8+CD57+ T cells (not recorded which) from PBMCs. The origin of the receptors is a human donor with aplastic anemia. Each CDR3 is given with its conserved first and last residue. The D gene is left open where the match is weak. Some rows have no size entry. The others give once, few or many, or a class for an expanded clone.

j_gene | abundance | v_gene | d_gene | CDR3aa | CDR3nt
TRBJ2-2 | once | TRBV7-9 | - | CASTTIAGELFF | TGTGCCAGCACCACCATTGCCGGGGAGCTGTTTTTT
TRBJ1-6 | - | TRBV14 | - | CASSQAQYNSPLHF | TGTGCCAGCAGCCAAGCGCAGTATAATTCACCCCTCCACTTT
TRBJ2-5 | - | TRBV11-2 | - | CASSPSGEGVYQETQYF | TGTGCCAGCAGCCCCTCAGGGGAAGGGGTTTATCAAGAGACCCAGTACTTC
TRBJ1-6 | - | TRBV19 | - | CASTGQSNSPLHF | TGTGCCAGTACTGGACAGTCCAATTCACCCCTCCACTTT
TRBJ2-5 | - | TRBV24-1 | TRBD2 | CATSGTSGIGTQYF | TGTGCCACCAGTGGGACTAGCGGGATCGGGACCCAGTACTTC
TRBJ1-5 | - | TRBV19 | TRBD1 | CASSATGYINQPQHF | TGTGCCAGTAGTGCGACAGGGTATATAAATCAGCCCCAGCATTTT
TRBJ2-7 | - | TRBV15 | - | CATSRDVSSEQYF | TGTGCCACCAGCAGGGACGTGAGCTCCGAGCAGTACTTC
TRBJ1-2 | - | TRBV20-1 | - | CSAPGTRRRYGYTF | TGCAGTGCTCCCGGGACACGGAGGCGCTATGGCTACACCTTC
TRBJ2-5 | - | TRBV10-3 | - | CAISQTGEGETQYF | TGTGCCATCAGCCAGACAGGGGAGGGGGAGACCCAGTACTTC
TRBJ2-2 | many | TRBV6-6 | - | CASSLSRQGSGELFF | TGTGCCAGCAGTCTTTCAAGGCAGGGATCCGGGGAGCTGTTTTTT
TRBJ2-7 | once | TRBV11-2 | - | CASSSREYSYEQYF | TGTGCCAGCAGCTCCCGGGAATACTCCTACGAGCAGTACTTC
TRBJ2-7 | - | TRBV2 | - | CASSEWGNEQYF | TGTGCCAGCAGTGAGTGGGGCAACGAGCAGTACTTC
TRBJ2-1 | few | TRBV15 | TRBD1 | CATSSRGRDNEQFF | TGTGCCACCAGCAGCAGGGGGCGAGACAATGAGCAGTTCTTC
TRBJ2-6 | - | TRBV5-1 | - | CASRLGRADGANVLTF | TGCGCCAGCAGATTGGGCCGGGCCGATGGGGCCAACGTCCTGACTTTC
TRBJ1-1 | many | TRBV5-8 | - | CASRLDVNTEAFF | TGTGCCAGCAGGTTGGACGTGAACACTGAAGCTTTCTTT
TRBJ1-2 | few | TRBV29-1 | - | CSVDGGNGYTF | TGCAGCGTTGACGGGGGAAATGGCTACACCTTC
TRBJ2-7 | - | TRBV10-1 | - | CASSEGRSREQYF | TGCGCCAGCAGTGAGGGCAGATCGCGCGAGCAGTACTTC
TRBJ2-1 | - | TRBV15 | TRBD2 | CATSNPTSGRRRFF | TGTGCCACCAGCAATCCGACTAGCGGGAGGAGACGGTTCTTC
TRBJ1-2 | - | TRBV19 | - | CASSQRNYGYTF | TGTGCCAGTAGTCAGAGAAACTATGGCTACACCTTC
TRBJ1-5 | - | TRBV6-5 | - | CAISGDGPNQPQHF | TGTGCCATCAGTGGCGACGGCCCGAATCAGCCCCAGCATTTT
TRBJ2-2 | - | TRBV5-1 | - | CASSPIVTGELFF | TGCGCCAGCAGCCCGATCGTCACCGGGGAGCTGTTTTTT
TRBJ2-7 | - | TRBV7-2 | - | CASSLRWADYEQYF | TGTGCCAGCAGCTTACGCTGGGCGGACTACGAGCAGTACTTC
TRBJ1-6 | - | TRBV12-3/TRBV12-4 | - | CASSYYQGLKNSPLHF | TGTGCCAGCAGTTACTATCAGGGACTGAAAAATTCACCCCTCCACTTT
TRBJ2-7 | - | TRBV10-3 | TRBD1 | CATSSPLGTGLYEQYF | TGTGCCACCAGTTCCCCCTTGGGGACAGGGTTGTACGAGCAGTACTTC
TRBJ1-6 | - | TRBV25-1 | - | CASNGLSSYNPPLHF | TGTGCCAGCAACGGGTTGTCGTCCTATAATCCACCCCTCCACTTT
TRBJ2-1 | - | TRBV20-1 | TRBD2 | CSQLAGGYNEQFF | TGCAGCCAACTAGCGGGAGGGTACAATGAGCAGTTCTTC
TRBJ1-2 | - | TRBV5-1 | - | CASSLDPAINYGYTF | TGCGCCAGCAGCTTGGATCCAGCTATTAACTATGGCTACACCTTC
TRBJ2-3 | - | TRBV10-3 | TRBD2 | CAISERRGFTDTQYF | TGTGCCATCAGTGAAAGGCGGGGGTTCACAGATACGCAGTATTTT
TRBJ1-1 | few | TRBV24-1 | - | CATTYTEAFF | TGTGCCACCACCTACACTGAAGCTTTCTTT
TRBJ2-2 | - | TRBV7-6 | TRBD2 | CASSLLGGGLAPVTGELFF | TGTGCCAGCAGCCTCCTTGGGGGGGGACTAGCGCCCGTCACCGGGGAGCTGTTTTTT
TRBJ2-1 | many | TRBV28 | - | CASSAQEFGEQFF | TGTGCCAGCAGTGCCCAGGAATTTGGTGAGCAGTTCTTC
TRBJ1-1 | - | TRBV24-1 | - | CATSDRGNTEAFF | TGTGCCACCAGTGATCGGGGTAACACTGAAGCTTTCTTT
TRBJ1-2 | - | TRBV29-1 | - | CSVGLSGRGGYTF | TGCAGCGTTGGCTTGTCGGGTCGAGGGGGCTACACCTTC
TRBJ2-2 | many | TRBV19 | TRBD1 | CASLTGVNTGELFF | TGTGCCAGCCTTACAGGGGTTAACACCGGGGAGCTGTTTTTT
TRBJ2-7 | - | TRBV20-1 | TRBD2 | CSARLGGPHEQYF | TGCAGTGCTAGGTTGGGAGGGCCCCACGAGCAGTACTTC
TRBJ2-3 | - | TRBV15 | - | CATSRDVGDTQYF | TGTGCCACCAGCAGAGATGTGGGAGATACGCAGTATTTT
TRBJ2-5 | once | TRBV2 | TRBD2 | CASARTSGWETQYF | TGTGCCAGCGCAAGGACTAGCGGGTGGGAGACCCAGTACTTC
TRBJ2-1 | many | TRBV7-9 | - | CASSLVTGNEQFF | TGTGCCAGCAGCTTAGTTACCGGCAATGAGCAGTTCTTC
TRBJ2-7 | - | TRBV7-7 | TRBD2 | CASSERFNLAGRAYEQYF | TGTGCCAGCAGTGAACGATTCAATCTAGCGGGACGGGCGTACGAGCAGTACTTC